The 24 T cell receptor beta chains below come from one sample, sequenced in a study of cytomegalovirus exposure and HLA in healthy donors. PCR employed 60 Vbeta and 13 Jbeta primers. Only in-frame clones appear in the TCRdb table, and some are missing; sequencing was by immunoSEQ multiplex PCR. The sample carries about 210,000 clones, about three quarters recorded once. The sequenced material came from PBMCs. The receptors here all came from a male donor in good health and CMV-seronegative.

The CDR3 region has the DNA TGTGCCACCAGCCCGGACAGGGGTACGCATCAGCCCCAGCATTTT. This codes for CATSPDRGTHQPQHF. The genes are TRBV15 and TRBJ1-5, with TRBD1 matching over 9 bases. This CDR3 is 15 amino acids long. The germline V gene has CDR1 LNHNV and CDR2 YYDKDF (reference sequence). Unmatched junction bases numbered 7, after V lost 5 bases and J lost 5 bases.

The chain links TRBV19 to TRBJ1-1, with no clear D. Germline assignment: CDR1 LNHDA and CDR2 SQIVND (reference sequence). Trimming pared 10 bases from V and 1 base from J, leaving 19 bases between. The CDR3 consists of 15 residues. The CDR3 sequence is CATKPTEGQNTEAFF. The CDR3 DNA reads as TGTGCCACTAAACCCACGGAGGGCCAGAACACTGAAGCTTTCTTT.

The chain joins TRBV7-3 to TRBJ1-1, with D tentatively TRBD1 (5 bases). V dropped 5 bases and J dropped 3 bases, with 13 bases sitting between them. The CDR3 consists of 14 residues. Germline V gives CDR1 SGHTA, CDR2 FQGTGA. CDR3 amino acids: CASSPAGTDTEAFF. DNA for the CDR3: TGTGCCAGCAGCCCCGCGGGGACGGACACTGAAGCTTTCTTT.

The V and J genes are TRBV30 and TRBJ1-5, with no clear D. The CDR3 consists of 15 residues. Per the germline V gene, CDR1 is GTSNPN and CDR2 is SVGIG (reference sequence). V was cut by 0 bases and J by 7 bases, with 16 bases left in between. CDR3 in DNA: TGTGCCTGGAGTGTAGAGTGGCTTAACGGGCAGCCCCAGCATTTT. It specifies CAWSVEWLNGQPQHF. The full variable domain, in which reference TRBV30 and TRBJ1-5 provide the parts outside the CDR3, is SQTIHQWPATLVQPVGSPLSLECTVEGTSNPNLYWYRQAAGRGLQLLFYSVGIGQISSEVPQNLSASRPQDRQFILSSKKLLLSDSGFYLCAWSVEWLNGQPQHFGDGTRLSIL.

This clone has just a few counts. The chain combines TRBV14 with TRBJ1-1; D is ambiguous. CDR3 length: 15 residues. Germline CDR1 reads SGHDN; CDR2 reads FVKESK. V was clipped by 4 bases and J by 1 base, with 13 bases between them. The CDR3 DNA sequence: TGTGCCAGCAGCCTTTCCAAGGGAGGGAACACTGAAGCTTTCTTT. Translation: CASSLSKGGNTEAFF.

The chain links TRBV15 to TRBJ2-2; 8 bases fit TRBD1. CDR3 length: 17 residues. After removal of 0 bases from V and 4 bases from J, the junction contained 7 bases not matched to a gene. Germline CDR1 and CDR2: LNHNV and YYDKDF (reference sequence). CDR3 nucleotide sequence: TGTGCCACCAGCAGAGATTCGGGACAGGCTTTCACCGGGGAGCTGTTTTTT. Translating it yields CATSRDSGQAFTGELFF.

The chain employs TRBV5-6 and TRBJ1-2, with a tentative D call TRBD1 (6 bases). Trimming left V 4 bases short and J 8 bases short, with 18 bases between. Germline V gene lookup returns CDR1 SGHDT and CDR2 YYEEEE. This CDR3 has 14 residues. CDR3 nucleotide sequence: TGTGCCAGCAGCCCACCACGGGGGGGCGCAGGCTACACCTTC. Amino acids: CASSPPRGGAGYTF.

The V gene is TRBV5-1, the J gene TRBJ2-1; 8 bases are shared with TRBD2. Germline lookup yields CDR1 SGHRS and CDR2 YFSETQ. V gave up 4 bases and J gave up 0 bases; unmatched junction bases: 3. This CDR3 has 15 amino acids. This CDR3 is CASSPGTSSYNEQFF. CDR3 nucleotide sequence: TGCGCCAGCAGCCCCGGGACTAGCTCCTACAATGAGCAGTTCTTC.

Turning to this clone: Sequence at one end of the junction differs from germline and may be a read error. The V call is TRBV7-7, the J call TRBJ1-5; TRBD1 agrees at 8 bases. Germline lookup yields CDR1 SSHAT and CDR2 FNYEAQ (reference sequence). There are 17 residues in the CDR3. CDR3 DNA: TGTGCTAGCAGCTTCAACATGGACAGGGAGGGTAATCAGCCCCAGCATTTT. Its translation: CASSFNMDREGNQPQHF.

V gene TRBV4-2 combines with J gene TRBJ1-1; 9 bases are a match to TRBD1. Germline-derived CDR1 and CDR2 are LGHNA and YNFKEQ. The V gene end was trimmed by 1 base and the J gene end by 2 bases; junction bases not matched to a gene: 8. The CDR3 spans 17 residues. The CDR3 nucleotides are TGTGCCAGCAGCCAAGGTTTGCAGGGACAGGGAAACACTGAAGCTTTCTTT. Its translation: CASSQGLQGQGNTEAFF.

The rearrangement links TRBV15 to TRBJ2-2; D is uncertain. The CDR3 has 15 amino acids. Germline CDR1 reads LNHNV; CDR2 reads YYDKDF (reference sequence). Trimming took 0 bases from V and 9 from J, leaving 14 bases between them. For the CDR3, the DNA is TGTGCCACCAGCAGAGATCGCCACATTTTGTGGGAGCTGTTTTTT. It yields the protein CATSRDRHILWELFF.

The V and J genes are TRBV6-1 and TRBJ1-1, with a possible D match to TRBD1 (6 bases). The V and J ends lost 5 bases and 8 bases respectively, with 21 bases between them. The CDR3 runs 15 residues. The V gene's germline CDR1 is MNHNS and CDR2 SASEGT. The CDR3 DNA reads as TGTGCCAGCAGTCGCAGACAGGACCCTCGGTGGGAAGCTTTCTTT. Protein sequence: CASSRRQDPRWEAFF.

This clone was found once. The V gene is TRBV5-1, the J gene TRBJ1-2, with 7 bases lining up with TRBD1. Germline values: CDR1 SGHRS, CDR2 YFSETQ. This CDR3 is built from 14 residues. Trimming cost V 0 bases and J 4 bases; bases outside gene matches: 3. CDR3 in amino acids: CASSLDGQVYGYTF. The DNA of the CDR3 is TGCGCCAGCAGCTTGGATGGACAGGTCTATGGCTACACCTTC.

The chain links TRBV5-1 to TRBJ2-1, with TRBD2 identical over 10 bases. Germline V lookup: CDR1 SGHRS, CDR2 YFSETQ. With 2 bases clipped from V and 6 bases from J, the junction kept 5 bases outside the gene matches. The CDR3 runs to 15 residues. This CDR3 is CASSFGLAGVNEQFF. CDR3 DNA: TGCGCCAGCAGCTTCGGGCTAGCGGGGGTCAATGAGCAGTTCTTC.

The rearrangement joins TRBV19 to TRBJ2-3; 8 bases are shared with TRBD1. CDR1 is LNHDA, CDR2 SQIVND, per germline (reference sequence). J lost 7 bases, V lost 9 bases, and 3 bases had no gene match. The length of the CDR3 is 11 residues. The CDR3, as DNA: TGTGCCAGCGACAGGGGACATACGCAGTATTTT. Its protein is CASDRGHTQYF. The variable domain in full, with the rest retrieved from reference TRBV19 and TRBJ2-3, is DGGITQSPKYLFRKEGQNVTLSCEQNLNHDAMYWYRQDPGQGLRLIYYSQIVNDFQKGDIAEGYSVSREKKESFPLTVTSAQKNPTAFYLCASDRGHTQYFGPGTRLTVL.

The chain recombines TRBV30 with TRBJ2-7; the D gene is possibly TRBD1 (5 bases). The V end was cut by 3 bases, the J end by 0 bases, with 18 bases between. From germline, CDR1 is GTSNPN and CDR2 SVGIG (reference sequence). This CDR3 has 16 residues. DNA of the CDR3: TGTGCCTGGAGACCTACAGGTAGTCGAAGCTCCTACGAGCAGTACTTC. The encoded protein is CAWRPTGSRSSYEQYF.

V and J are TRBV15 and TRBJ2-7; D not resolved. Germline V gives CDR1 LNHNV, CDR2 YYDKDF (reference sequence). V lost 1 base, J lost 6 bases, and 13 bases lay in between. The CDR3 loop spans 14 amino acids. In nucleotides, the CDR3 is TGTGCCACCAGCAGAGGTCACAGAGTAAGCGAGCAGTACTTC. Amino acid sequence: CATSRGHRVSEQYF.

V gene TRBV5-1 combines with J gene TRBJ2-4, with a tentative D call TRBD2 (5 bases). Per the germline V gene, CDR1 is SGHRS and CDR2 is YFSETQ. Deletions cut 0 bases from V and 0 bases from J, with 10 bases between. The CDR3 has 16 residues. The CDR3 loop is CASSLASGLAKNIQYF. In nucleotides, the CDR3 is TGCGCCAGCAGCTTGGCCTCGGGGTTAGCCAAAAACATTCAGTACTTC.

CDR3 amino acids: CALGGGPGSTDTQYF. CDR3 nucleotide sequence: TGTGCCCTGGGGGGGGGCCCCGGCAGCACAGATACGCAGTATTTT. V usage is TRBV30 and J usage is TRBJ2-3; possible D gene TRBD2, 7 bases. CDR1 is GTSNPN and CDR2 is SVGIG in the germline V gene (reference sequence). Trimming stripped 8 bases from V and 0 bases from J, with 18 bases between. This CDR3 comprises 15 residues.

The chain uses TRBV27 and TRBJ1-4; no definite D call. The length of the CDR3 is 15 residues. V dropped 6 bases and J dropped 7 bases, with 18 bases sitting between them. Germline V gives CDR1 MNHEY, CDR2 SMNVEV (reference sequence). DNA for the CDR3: TGTGCCAGCAGCCCGGGTGTCGGTACTGGTGAAAAACTGTTTTTT. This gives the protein CASSPGVGTGEKLFF.

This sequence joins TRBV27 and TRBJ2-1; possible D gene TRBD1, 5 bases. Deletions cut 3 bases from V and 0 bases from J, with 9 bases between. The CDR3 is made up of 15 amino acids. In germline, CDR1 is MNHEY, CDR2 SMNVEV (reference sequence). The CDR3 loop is CASSLDITSYNEQFF. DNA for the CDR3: TGTGCCAGCAGTTTGGACATTACCTCCTACAATGAGCAGTTCTTC.

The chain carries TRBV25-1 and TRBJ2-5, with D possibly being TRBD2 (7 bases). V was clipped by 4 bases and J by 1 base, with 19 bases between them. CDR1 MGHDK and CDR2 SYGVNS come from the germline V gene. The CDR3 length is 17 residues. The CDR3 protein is CASSGWLGGGVQETQYF. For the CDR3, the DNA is TGTGCCAGCAGTGGGTGGTTGGGCGGGGGCGTCCAAGAGACCCAGTACTTC. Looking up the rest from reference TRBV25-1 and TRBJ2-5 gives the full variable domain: EADIYQTPRYLVIGTGKKITLECSQTMGHDKMYWYQQDPGMELHLIHYSYGVNSTEKGDLSSESTVSRIRTEHFPLTLESARPSHTSQYLCASSGWLGGGVQETQYFGPGTRLLVL.

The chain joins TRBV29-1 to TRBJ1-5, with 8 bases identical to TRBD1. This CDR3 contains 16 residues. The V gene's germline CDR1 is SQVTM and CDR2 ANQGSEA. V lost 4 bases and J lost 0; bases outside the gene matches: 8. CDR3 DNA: TGCAGCGTTGCGGACAGGGCGGGTGGTAGCAATCAGCCCCAGCATTTT. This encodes CSVADRAGGSNQPQHF. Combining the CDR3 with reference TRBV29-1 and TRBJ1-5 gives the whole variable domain SAVISQKPSRDICQRGTSLTIQCQVDSQVTMMFWYRQQPGQSLTLIATANQGSEATYESGFVIDKFPISRPNLTFSTLTVSNMSPEDSSIYLCSVADRAGGSNQPQHFGDGTRLSIL.

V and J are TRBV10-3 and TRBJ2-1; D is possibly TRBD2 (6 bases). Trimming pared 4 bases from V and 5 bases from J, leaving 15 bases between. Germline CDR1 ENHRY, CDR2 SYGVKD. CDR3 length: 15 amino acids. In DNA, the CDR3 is TGTGCCATCAGTGGGGCGGGACGGAGTAACAATGAGCAGTTCTTC. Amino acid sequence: CAISGAGRSNNEQFF.